This T cell receptor beta chain was observed in a study of T cells in localized non-small cell lung cancer (dated by TCRdb to 2018 to 2021). A note on the overall study: The study examined T cell repertoires in hundreds of patients with early-stage NSCLC and compared tumors with uninvolved tumor-adjacent lungs. The cohort comprised roughly 220 treatment-naïve NSCLC patients with resected, localized lung tumors. Of the NSCLC patients, roughly 130 were male and approximately 100 were female, and the mean age was around 70 years.

The immunoSEQ Assay was used to sequence TCR beta CDR3 regions from DNA. The authors' analysis ran thus. T cell density was computed as TCR beta template counts normalized to usable DNA estimated by amplifying housekeeping genes. Using the preseqR package, richness was estimated by extrapolating to 120,000 templates for tissue samples and 400,000 templates for PBMC samples. Clonality was defined as one minus Pielou's evenness. Tissue-enriched TCRs were identified by differential abundance testing using productive amino-acid clonotypes, minimum total count 5 and alpha 0.1. Repertoire overlap between compartments was quantified with the Jaccard Index and Morisita Overlap Index. GLIPH clustered TCR beta CDR3s with public tetramer-defined viral CDR3s; viral motifs required at least three viral sequences plus V-gene enrichment. The table comes from immuneACCESS by way of TCRdb, which keeps in-frame sequences with V and J called. Part of the clones is missing from these tables; in studies checked, under half for an unresolved V gene and the rest for unknown reasons. Clonal size and the V and J genes are those of that table, whereas D and trimming came from the DNA. The sample records 45,000 to 60,000 clones, roughly four fifths of which are singletons. The top ten clones comprise approximately 20% of the sample.

The CDR3 goes from the cysteine to the phenylalanine over 14 residues. Only CDR3 DNA is held: 42 bases, read in frame from base 1. V gives up 9 bases and J gives up 8 bases, and the segment between their germline ends measures 22 bases. Looking up the germline V gene yields CDR1 ENHRY and CDR2 SYGVKD. At diagnosis, tumor, uninvolved tumor-adjacent lung and peripheral blood were collected and then preserved as a mix of FFPE and fresh-frozen material. For TCR repertoire profiling, blood samples were analyzed in the form of peripheral blood mononuclear cells. With regard to this clone: What this receptor recognizes is not known. The sample holds no much larger clone one base away, and base qualities are not on file.

Broader findings and caveats from the paper: A median of 57 of the top 100 tumor clones were detected in paired uninvolved adjacent lung, and 25 to 35 of these tumor clones were also found among the top 100 clones of the paired uninvolved adjacent lung. Because the study design was exploratory, TCR variables were selected using unadjusted p-values without false-discovery rate correction. Multi-region tumor sequencing was not performed, so intratumor heterogeneity could not be excluded. Higher blood T cell density associated with longer overall survival, while higher adjacent-lung clonality associated with shorter survival. Uninvolved tumor-adjacent lung showed the highest T cell clonality, higher than tumor, which suggests more focused antigenic responses in the uninvolved tumor-adjacent lung.

This receptor was identified in a female donor older than 55 with stage II squamous cell lung carcinoma. The specimen was peripheral blood, collected before any cancer treatment. Recombination joined TRBV10-3 with TRBJ1-2; TRBD1 is possibly the D segment (6 matching bases). The nucleotide sequence is TGTGCCATTTTAGGGCAGGACTTTAGGGGGGGCTACACCTTC. The resulting protein is CAILGQDFRGGYTF.